A selection of T cell receptor beta chains follows, all from one sample in a study of shared clonotypes between healthy human individuals. Measured with immunoSEQ multiplex PCR; TCRdb has only the in-frame clones, and not every one. The sample contains hundreds of thousands of clones, around 78% of which appear only once. The specimen sequenced was memory CD4+ T cells sorted from blood. The receptors here all came from a woman between 25 and 40 years old in good health. The conserved cysteine and the conserved F or W are not part of the CDR3 here. D genes are given only for firm matches.

j_call | v_call | d_call | cdr3_aa
TRBJ2-7 | TRBV20-1 | NA | SVTRTREQY
TRBJ1-1 | TRBV7-2 | NA | ASSQEVYSEAF
TRBJ1-5 | TRBV4-1 | TRBD1 | ASSPSTGTNQPQH
TRBJ1-1 | TRBV10-2 | NA | ASSDPWGLGEAF
TRBJ1-2 | TRBV28 | NA | ASGYAWGYT
TRBJ2-1 | TRBV5-1 | NA | ASSWGDSTYNEQF
TRBJ2-5 | TRBV30 | NA | ACRDYPETQY
TRBJ2-1 | TRBV25-1 | NA | ASSEGGPYNEQF
TRBJ2-1 | TRBV2 | TRBD2 | ASSEGLAGGRSEQF
TRBJ1-5 | TRBV6-4 | NA | ASSEMSNQPQH
TRBJ2-5 | TRBV5-1 | TRBD2 | ASSLEASGSSRETQY
TRBJ1-5 | TRBV4-1 | NA | ASSQGWDQPQH
TRBJ2-5 | TRBV5-1 | NA | ASSLGRPQETQY
TRBJ1-3 | TRBV6-6 | NA | ASRSGNTIY
TRBJ2-5 | TRBV2 | TRBD2 | ASAGSGRGETQY